What follows are 32 T cell receptor beta chains derived from one specimen sequenced in a study of CD8 T cells in ankylosing spondylitis. Study-level points and caveats: What appeared characteristic of ankylosing spondylitis blood was a TCR beta motif of eight highly homologous variants.

TCRdb re-called the 5' RACE reads with MiXCR, one entry per CDR3 protein. This sample has hundreds of thousands of distinct CDR3 sequences, with 10% to 15% found just once. Their antigens are not known. Material: blood, either unsorted or a sorted T cell fraction (not recorded which). The receptor source for this set is a male donor with ankylosing spondylitis.

The chain joins TRBV20-1 to TRBJ2-2; D may be TRBD1 or TRBD2 (6 bases each). This CDR3 has 15 amino acids. Trimming left V 3 bases short and J 5 bases short, with 16 bases between. Germline V lookup: CDR1 DFQATT, CDR2 SNEGSKA (reference sequence). DNA of the CDR3: TGCAGTGCTAGGGTGGGGGGCCGAGGAACCGGGGAGCTGTTTTTT. This gives the protein CSARVGGRGTGELFF.

This chain uses TRBV4-2 with TRBJ2-5; 8 bases are a match to TRBD2. V shed 0 bases, J shed 6 bases, and the junction held 6 bases outside the gene matches. Germline V CDR1 and CDR2: LGHNA, YNFKEQ. The length of the CDR3 is 15 residues. The DNA for the CDR3 is TGTGCCAGCAGCCAAGATGGGGCGGGGGGACAGACCCAGTACTTC. This encodes CASSQDGAGGQTQYF.

A few counts support this clonotype. The V and J genes are TRBV7-9 and TRBJ2-1; either TRBD1 or TRBD2 may fit D (5 bases each). The V gene's germline CDR1 is SEHNR and CDR2 FQNEAQ (reference sequence). The CDR3 runs 16 residues. Trimming removed 4 bases from V and 5 bases from J, with 18 bases in between. The CDR3 DNA sequence: TGTGCCAGCAGCTCCTGGGACGGCGGTCCCAACAATGAGCAGTTCTTC. It encodes CASSSWDGGPNNEQFF.

This clonotype was observed many times. This chain joins TRBV5-4 and TRBJ1-1; D gene uncertain. Looked up from germline, CDR1 is SGHNT and CDR2 is YYREEE (reference sequence). Between the trimmed V and J ends, which lost 0 bases and 3 bases, there was a span of 9 bases. The CDR3 is made up of 14 amino acids. DNA of the CDR3: TGTGCCAGCAGCTTGGGCGTAAGCGACACTGAAGCTTTCTTT. Translation: CASSLGVSDTEAFF.

The rearrangement joins TRBV20-1 to TRBJ2-1; perhaps D is TRBD1 or TRBD2 (5 bases each). The germline gives CDR1 DFQATT, CDR2 SNEGSKA (reference sequence). Deletions cut 5 bases from V and 0 bases from J, with 17 bases between. The CDR3 is 16 residues long. This CDR3 reads CSAWDLVPSSYNEQFF. In nucleotides, the CDR3 is TGCAGTGCTTGGGACCTGGTTCCGAGCTCCTACAATGAGCAGTTCTTC.

This clonotype was observed many times. V and J are TRBV12-3 or TRBV12-4 and TRBJ2-1; 10 nucleotides agree with TRBD2. CDR3 length equals 14 residues. J was trimmed by 8 bases and V by 6 bases; bases with no gene match: 7. This chain's CDR3 is CASRTLAGAHEQFF. The CDR3 DNA sequence: TGTGCCAGCAGGACCCTAGCGGGAGCGCATGAGCAGTTCTTC.

V and J are TRBV7-2 and TRBJ2-1, with 9 bases lining up with TRBD1. CDR3 length: 15 residues. Per the germline V gene, CDR1 is SGHTA and CDR2 is FQGNSA. The V segment lost 4 bases and the J segment 7 bases; nucleotides outside the gene matches: 8. The CDR3: CASSSTQGAVNEQFF. The CDR3 DNA is TGTGCCAGCAGCTCCACACAGGGGGCTGTGAATGAGCAGTTCTTC.

The rearrangement joins TRBV6-2 or TRBV6-3 to TRBJ2-5; D may be TRBD1 (6 bases). Trimming took off 6 bases at V and 5 bases at J, with 22 bases between the two ends. Germline V gene sequence: CDR1 MNHEY, CDR2 SVGEGT. This CDR3 is built from 16 residues. CDR3 in amino acids: CASRQPPGRGGETQYF. CDR3 DNA: TGTGCCAGCAGACAACCCCCCGGCAGGGGCGGGGAGACCCAGTACTTC.

The chain joins TRBV5-1 to TRBJ2-1, with 8 positions matching TRBD2. CDR3 length: 15 residues. V lost 4 bases and J lost 5; bases outside the gene matches: 8. Germline lookup yields CDR1 SGHRS and CDR2 YFSETQ. DNA for the CDR3: TGCGCCAGCAGCGTCTGGGGACTAGTAAACAATGAGCAGTTCTTC. This translates into CASSVWGLVNNEQFF.

The rearrangement joins TRBV7-2 to TRBJ2-7; D not certain. Looked up from germline, CDR1 is SGHTA and CDR2 is FQGNSA. This CDR3 region has 14 residues. Trimming removed 2 bases at V and 5 bases at J, with 13 bases between. The CDR3 reads CASSLLAGMNEQYF. The CDR3, as DNA: TGTGCCAGCAGCTTACTTGCTGGTATGAACGAGCAGTACTTC.

The chain employs TRBV12-3 or TRBV12-4 and TRBJ2-4; D gene uncertain. The CDR3 loop spans 13 amino acids. The germline V and J ends were trimmed by 7 bases and 8 bases, with 15 bases remaining between them. The CDR3 region is CASTLQNADIQYF. In DNA form, the CDR3 reads TGTGCCAGCACCCTCCAGAACGCGGACATTCAGTACTTC.

This clonotype was counted at least ten times. The chain couples TRBV20-1 to TRBJ2-3, with 10 bases that match TRBD2. V lost 5 bases to trimming and J lost 2 bases; unmatched junction nucleotides: 4. Germline lookup yields CDR1 DFQATT and CDR2 SNEGSKA (reference sequence). This CDR3 has 14 amino acids. The CDR3 region has the DNA TGCAGTGCTCCTAGCGGGGGAGACACAGATACGCAGTATTTT. The encoded protein is CSAPSGGDTDTQYF.

The rearrangement uses TRBV29-1 and TRBJ2-5; D uncertain. CDR1 and CDR2 (germline): SQVTM, ANQGSEA. The CDR3 spans 14 residues. V dropped 6 bases and J dropped 3 bases, with 17 bases sitting between them. CDR3 region: CSVARKAEEETQYF. The CDR3 DNA sequence: TGCAGCGTGGCCCGGAAGGCCGAAGAAGAGACCCAGTACTTC.

The chain uses TRBV6-5 and TRBJ2-7; 8 bases match TRBD2. The CDR3 runs to 17 residues. The germline V gene has CDR1 MNHEY and CDR2 SVGAGI. The J segment lost 1 base and the V segment lost 1 base, leaving 9 bases of the junction unmatched. CDR3 sequence reads: CASSYFGTSGGSYEQYF. The DNA for the CDR3 is TGTGCCAGCAGTTACTTTGGAACCAGCGGGGGATCCTACGAGCAGTACTTC.

This clonotype was seen a few times. The CDR3 sequence is CASSTLLPSWSYNEQFF. For the CDR3, the DNA is TGTGCCAGCAGTACACTACTACCCTCCTGGTCCTACAATGAGCAGTTCTTC. This chain uses TRBV12-3 or TRBV12-4 with TRBJ2-1; D unresolved. CDR3 size: 17 residues. Between the trimmed V and J ends, which lost 5 bases and 1 base, there was a span of 18 bases.

This clonotype has a count of ten or more. V is TRBV4-2 and J is TRBJ2-7; possible D gene TRBD1, 6 bases. V gave up 1 base and J gave up 3 bases, with 10 bases separating them. Germline lookup yields CDR1 LGHNA and CDR2 YNFKEQ. This CDR3 region has 14 residues. The CDR3 nucleotides are TGTGCCAGCAGCCAAGTGGGGGCCCTCTACGAGCAGTACTTC. Its translation is CASSQVGALYEQYF.

This clonotype was observed a few times. This chain links TRBV20-1 with TRBJ1-2; no firm D call. Germline-derived CDR1 and CDR2 are DFQATT and SNEGSKA (reference sequence). CDR3 length: 12 amino acids. Trimming removed 3 bases at V and 2 bases at J, with 7 bases between. In DNA form, the CDR3 reads TGCAGTGCTAGCGAGGCAAACTATGGCTACACCTTC. It specifies CSASEANYGYTF.

Comment on this clonotype: The junction and the germline gene differ at one end; a read error may be behind it. The CDR3 region is CASNIQGGRTDTQYF. CDR3 nucleotides: TGTGCTAGCAATATACAGGGAGGTAGAACAGATACGCAGTATTTT. This sequence joins TRBV6-1 and TRBJ2-3; either TRBD1 or TRBD2 may fit D (6 bases each). Germline assignment: CDR1 MNHNS and CDR2 SASEGT. CDR3 size: 15 residues.

There are a few counts of this clonotype. V and J are TRBV20-1 and TRBJ1-4; D call uncertain. The CDR3 is 12 residues long. V gave up 3 bases and J gave up 1 base, with 3 bases separating them. Germline-derived CDR1 and CDR2 are DFQATT and SNEGSKA (reference sequence). CDR3 bases: TGCAGTGCTAGTGGAACTAATGAAAAACTGTTTTTT. Residues: CSASGTNEKLFF.

This clonotype came up a few times. This chain uses TRBV20-1 with TRBJ2-6, with TRBD1 as a possible D gene (5 bases). The CDR3 length is 15 residues. CDR1 and CDR2 (germline): DFQATT, SNEGSKA (reference sequence). V was shortened by 3 bases and J by 2 bases, with 11 bases between the two germline ends. CDR3 sequence (DNA): TGCAGTGCTAGTTTCCAGGGTACTGGGGCCAACGTCCTGACTTTC. This gives the protein CSASFQGTGANVLTF.

This clonotype was seen a few times. The chain employs TRBV28 and TRBJ2-7; D gene ambiguous. In germline, CDR1 is MDHEN, CDR2 SYDVKM. The CDR3 has 15 residues. V gave up 5 bases and J gave up 0 bases, with 14 bases separating them. The CDR3 is CASSPRDEYSYEQYF. The CDR3 DNA reads TGTGCCAGCAGTCCACGAGATGAATACTCCTACGAGCAGTACTTC. Variable domain in full (rest from reference TRBV28 and TRBJ2-7): DVKVTQSSRYLVKRTGEKVFLECVQDMDHENMFWYRQDPGLGLRLIYFSYDVKMKEKGDIPEGYSVSREKKERFSLILESASTNQTSMYLCASSPRDEYSYEQYFGPGTRLTVT.

The CDR3 region is CASTGINTGELFF. The CDR3 DNA follows: TGTGCCAGCACAGGGATTAACACCGGGGAGCTGTTTTTT. The rearrangement joins TRBV28 to TRBJ2-2; a possible D gene is TRBD1 (5 bases). V was trimmed by 7 bases and J by 2 bases, leaving 8 bases between them. Germline CDR1 reads MDHEN; CDR2 reads SYDVKM. The CDR3 has 13 amino acids. Variable domain in full (rest from reference TRBV28 and TRBJ2-2): DVKVTQSSRYLVKRTGEKVFLECVQDMDHENMFWYRQDPGLGLRLIYFSYDVKMKEKGDIPEGYSVSREKKERFSLILESASTNQTSMYLCASTGINTGELFFGEGSRLTVL.

This clonotype was seen many times. V usage is TRBV29-1 and J usage is TRBJ2-7, with 7 nucleotides matching TRBD2. The V and J ends lost 4 bases and 7 bases, in that order; junction bases with no gene match: 16. Germline V gives CDR1 SQVTM, CDR2 ANQGSEA. The CDR3 contains 15 residues. In DNA form, the CDR3 reads TGCAGCGTTGTTTACTCCGGACTAGGTCGAGAGGAGCAGTACTTC. The encoded protein is CSVVYSGLGREEQYF.

The chain employs TRBV5-8 and TRBJ2-5; D is undetermined. Trimming removed 0 bases at V and 2 bases at J, with 11 bases between. Germline-derived CDR1 and CDR2 are SGHTS and YDEGEE. The CDR3 has 15 residues. CDR3 in amino acids: CASSLDPGLQETQYF. CDR3 coding DNA: TGTGCCAGCAGCTTGGACCCCGGCCTTCAAGAGACCCAGTACTTC.

The V call is TRBV7-2, the J call TRBJ1-1; D is unresolved. Germline values: CDR1 SGHTA, CDR2 FQGNSA. The CDR3 runs 14 residues. V lost 1 base and J lost 6, with 12 bases in between. The CDR3 loop is CASSLGALRAEAFF. The DNA of the CDR3 is TGTGCCAGCAGCTTAGGAGCTCTACGGGCTGAAGCTTTCTTT.

This clonotype was picked up a small number of times. The genes are TRBV12-3 or TRBV12-4 and TRBJ2-1, with TRBD1 matching 8 bases. V trimming: 5 bases; J trimming: 11 bases; junction bases outside the gene matches: 11. This CDR3 comprises 14 residues. Here the CDR3 DNA reads TGTGCCAGCAGTCTTAGTGGACAGGGCCCTCAGCAGTTCTTC. Its translation is CASSLSGQGPQQFF.

This clonotype was seen a handful of times. The chain employs TRBV18 and TRBJ1-2; 7 bases agree with TRBD1. V gave up 5 bases and J gave up 4 bases; unmatched junction bases: 4. The length of the CDR3 is 13 residues. CDR1 is KGHSH, CDR2 LQKENI, per germline. CDR3 sequence (DNA): TGTGCCAGCTCAGAGGGACAGTCCTATGGCTACACCTTC. This encodes CASSEGQSYGYTF.

The table lists this clonotype with a few counts. V gene TRBV18 combines with J gene TRBJ1-5; D perhaps matches TRBD1 (5 bases). CDR1 KGHSH and CDR2 LQKENI come from the germline V gene. This CDR3 comprises 16 residues. Trimming shortened V by 1 base and J by 7 bases, and 17 bases separated the two germline ends. The CDR3 coding sequence is TGTGCCAGCTCACCACGGGCCGGGACCGGGGGGCAGCCCCAGCATTTT. It is translated as CASSPRAGTGGQPQHF.

The chain couples TRBV5-1 to TRBJ1-4; tentative D call: TRBD1 (6 bases). Germline V gene data show CDR1 as SGHRS and CDR2 as YFSETQ. Trimming stripped 2 bases from V and 14 bases from J, with 25 bases between. The CDR3 runs 16 residues. The CDR3: CASSLRGAPNTKKLFF. In DNA, the CDR3 is TGCGCCAGCAGCTTAAGGGGGGCACCAAACACGAAGAAGCTGTTTTTT.

This clonotype has only a few counts. This chain uses TRBV11-2 with TRBJ2-2; D remains unclear. Germline V gene lookup returns CDR1 SGHAT and CDR2 FQNNGV. This CDR3 spans 16 amino acids. Trimming removed 1 base from V and 5 bases from J, with 14 bases in between. This chain's CDR3 is CASSLVALISTGELFF. DNA of the CDR3: TGTGCCAGCAGCTTAGTAGCCCTAATATCAACCGGGGAGCTGTTTTTT.

This clonotype was observed many times. The chain combines TRBV29-1 with TRBJ2-5; D call uncertain. V was pared by 4 bases and J by 4 bases, with 13 bases between. Germline V CDR1 and CDR2: SQVTM, ANQGSEA. CDR3 length: 13 residues. CDR3 region: CSVAGPGPETQYF. CDR3 bases: TGCAGCGTTGCAGGCCCTGGTCCAGAGACCCAGTACTTC.

In nucleotides, the CDR3 is TGTGCCAGCAGCGTTCTCGTTTTAGCGGGAGGAGCAGATACGCAGTATTTT. It is translated as CASSVLVLAGGADTQYF. The rearrangement uses TRBV9 and TRBJ2-3; 10 bases agree with TRBD2. V lost 2 bases to trimming and J lost 4 bases; unmatched junction nucleotides: 10. CDR1 and CDR2 (germline): SGDLS, YYNGEE. The CDR3 extends over 17 amino acids.